This TCR beta chain was retrieved from a study of STAT3 mutations in large granular lymphocyte leukemia. Overall study: Among longitudinally sequenced T-LGLL patients, roughly half had canonical activating STAT3 mutations detected. Points from the study as a whole: Variable sampling intervals and differing treatment regimens complicated linking therapy response to TCR clonal burden changes. Every T-cell large granular lymphocyte leukemia patient had at least one immunodominant TCR beta clonotype.

This clone was counted a few times. The antigen remains undetermined. There are 17 residues in the CDR3. V lost 2 bases to trimming and J lost 0 bases; unmatched junction nucleotides: 8. Germline CDR1 and CDR2: SGHRS and YFSETQ. The protocol was immunoSEQ multiplex PCR, while the TCRdb copy is restricted to in-frame clones and leaves out a portion. The sample shows about 39,000 clones, about 81% of them seen only once. V is TRBV5-1 and J is TRBJ1-1; 9 positions match TRBD1. The receptor was derived from a human donor with T large granular lymphocyte leukemia. Some clones in this sample may be carry-over from other donors' samples. The sequencing sample was made of PBMCs. The CDR3 DNA follows: TGCGCCAGCAGCTTTTGGGACAGGGTCGGGATGAACACTGAAGCTTTCTTT. This gives the protein CASSFWDRVGMNTEAFF.